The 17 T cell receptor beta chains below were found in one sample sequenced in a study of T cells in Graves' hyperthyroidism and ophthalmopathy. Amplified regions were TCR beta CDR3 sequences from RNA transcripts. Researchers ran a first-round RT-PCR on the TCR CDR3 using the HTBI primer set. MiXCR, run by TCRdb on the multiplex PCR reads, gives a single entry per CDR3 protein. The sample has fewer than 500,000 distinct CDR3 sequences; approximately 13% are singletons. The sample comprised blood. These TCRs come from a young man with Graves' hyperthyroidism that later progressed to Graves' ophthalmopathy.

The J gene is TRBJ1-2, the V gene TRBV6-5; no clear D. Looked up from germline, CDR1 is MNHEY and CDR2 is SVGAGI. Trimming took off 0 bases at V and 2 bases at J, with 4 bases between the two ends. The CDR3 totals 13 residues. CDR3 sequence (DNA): TGTGCCAGCAGTTACTCCTACAACTATGGCTACACCTTC. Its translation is CASSYSYNYGYTF.

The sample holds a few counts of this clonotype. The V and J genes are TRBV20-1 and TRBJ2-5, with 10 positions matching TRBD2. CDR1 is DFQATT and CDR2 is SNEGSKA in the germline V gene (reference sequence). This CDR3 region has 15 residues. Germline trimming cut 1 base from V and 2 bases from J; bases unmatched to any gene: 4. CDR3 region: CSARVASGGQETQYF. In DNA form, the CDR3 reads TGCAGTGCTAGAGTGGCTAGCGGGGGACAAGAGACCCAGTACTTC.

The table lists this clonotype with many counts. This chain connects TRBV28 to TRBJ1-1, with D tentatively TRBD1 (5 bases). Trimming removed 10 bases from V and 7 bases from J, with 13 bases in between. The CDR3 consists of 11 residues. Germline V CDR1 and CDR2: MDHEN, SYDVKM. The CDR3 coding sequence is TGTGCCACCAATCCCCAGGGTGAAGCTTTCTTT. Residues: CATNPQGEAFF.

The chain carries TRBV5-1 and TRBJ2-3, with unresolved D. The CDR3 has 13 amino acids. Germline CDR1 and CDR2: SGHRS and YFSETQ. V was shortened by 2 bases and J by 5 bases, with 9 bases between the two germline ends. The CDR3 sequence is CASSFQIRDTQYF. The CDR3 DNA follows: TGCGCCAGCAGCTTCCAGATAAGAGATACGCAGTATTTT.

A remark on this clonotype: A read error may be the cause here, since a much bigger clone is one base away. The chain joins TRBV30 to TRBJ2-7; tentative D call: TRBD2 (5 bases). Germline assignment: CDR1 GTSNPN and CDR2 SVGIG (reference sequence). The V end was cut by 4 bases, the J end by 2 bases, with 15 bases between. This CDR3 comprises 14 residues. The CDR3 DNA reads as TGTGCCTGGAAGCCACTGAGGGTGACCTACGAGCAGTACTTC. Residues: CAWKPLRVTYEQYF.

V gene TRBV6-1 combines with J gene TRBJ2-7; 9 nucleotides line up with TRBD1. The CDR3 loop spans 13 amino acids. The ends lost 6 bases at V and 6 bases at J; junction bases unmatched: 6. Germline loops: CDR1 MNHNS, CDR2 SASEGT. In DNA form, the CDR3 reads TGTGCCAGCAGCCTCACAGGGGGCTTCGAGCAGTACTTC. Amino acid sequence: CASSLTGGFEQYF.

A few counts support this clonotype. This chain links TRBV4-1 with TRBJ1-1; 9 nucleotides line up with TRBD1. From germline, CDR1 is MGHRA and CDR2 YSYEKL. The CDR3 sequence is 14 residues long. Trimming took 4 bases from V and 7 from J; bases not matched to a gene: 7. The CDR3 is CASSPWTGADEAFF. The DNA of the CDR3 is TGCGCCAGCAGCCCCTGGACAGGGGCGGATGAAGCTTTCTTT.

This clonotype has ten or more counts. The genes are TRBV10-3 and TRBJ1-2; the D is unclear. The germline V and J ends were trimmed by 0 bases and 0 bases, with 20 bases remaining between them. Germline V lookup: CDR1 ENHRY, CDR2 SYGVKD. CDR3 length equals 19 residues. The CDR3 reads CAISESSPVKRASNYGYTF. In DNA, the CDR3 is TGTGCCATCAGTGAGTCGAGCCCCGTGAAGAGGGCTTCTAACTATGGCTACACCTTC.

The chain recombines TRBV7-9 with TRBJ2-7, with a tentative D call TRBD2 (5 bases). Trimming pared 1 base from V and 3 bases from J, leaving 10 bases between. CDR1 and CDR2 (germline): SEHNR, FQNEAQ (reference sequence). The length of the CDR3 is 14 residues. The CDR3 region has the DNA TGTGCCAGCAGCTTAGGAGGGTCGTTCTACGAGCAGTACTTC. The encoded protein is CASSLGGSFYEQYF.

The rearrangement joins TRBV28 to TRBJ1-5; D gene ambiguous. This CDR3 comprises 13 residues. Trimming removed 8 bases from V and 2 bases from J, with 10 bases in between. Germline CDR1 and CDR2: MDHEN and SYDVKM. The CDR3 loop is CASFSYGNQPQHF. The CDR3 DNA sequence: TGTGCCAGCTTCTCGTATGGCAATCAGCCCCAGCATTTT.

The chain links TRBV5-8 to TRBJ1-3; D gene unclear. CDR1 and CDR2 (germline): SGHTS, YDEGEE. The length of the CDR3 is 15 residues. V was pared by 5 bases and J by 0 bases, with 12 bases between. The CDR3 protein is CASSSDGYSGNTIYF. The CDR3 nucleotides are TGTGCCAGCAGTTCTGACGGTTACTCTGGAAACACCATATATTTT.

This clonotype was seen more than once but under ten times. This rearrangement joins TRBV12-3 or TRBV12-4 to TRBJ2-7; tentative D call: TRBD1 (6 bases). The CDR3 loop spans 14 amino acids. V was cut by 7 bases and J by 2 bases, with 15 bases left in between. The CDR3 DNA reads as TGTGCCAGCACCCCGGGACACCAGCCCTACGAGCAGTACTTC. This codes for CASTPGHQPYEQYF.

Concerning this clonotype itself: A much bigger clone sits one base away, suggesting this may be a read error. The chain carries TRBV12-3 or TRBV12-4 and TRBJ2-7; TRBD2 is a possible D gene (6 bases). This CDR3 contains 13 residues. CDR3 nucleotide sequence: TGTCCCAGCAGTCCGGGCCCCGCGGGAGAGCAGTACTTC. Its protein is CPSSPGPAGEQYF.

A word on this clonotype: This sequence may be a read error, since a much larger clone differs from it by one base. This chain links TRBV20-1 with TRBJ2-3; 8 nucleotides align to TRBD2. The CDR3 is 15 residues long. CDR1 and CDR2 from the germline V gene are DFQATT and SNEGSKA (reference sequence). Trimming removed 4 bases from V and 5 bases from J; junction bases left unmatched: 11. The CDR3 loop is CSATSQRERRDTQYF. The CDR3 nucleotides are TGCAGTGCTACCTCCCAGCGGGAGCGCAGAGATACGCAGTATTTT.

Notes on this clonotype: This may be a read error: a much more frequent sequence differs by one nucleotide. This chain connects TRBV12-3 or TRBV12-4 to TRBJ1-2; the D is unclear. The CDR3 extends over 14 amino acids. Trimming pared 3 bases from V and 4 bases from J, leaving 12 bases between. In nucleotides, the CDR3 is TGTGCCAGCAGTTTTCGCACCAGCTCCTATGGCTACACCTTC. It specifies CASSFRTSSYGYTF.

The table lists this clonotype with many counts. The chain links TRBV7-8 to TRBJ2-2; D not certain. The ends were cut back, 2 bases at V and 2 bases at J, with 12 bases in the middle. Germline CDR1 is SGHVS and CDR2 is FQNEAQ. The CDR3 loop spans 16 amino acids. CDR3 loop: CASSLRPGPNTGELFF. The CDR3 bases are TGTGCCAGCAGCTTACGTCCTGGGCCTAACACCGGGGAGCTGTTTTTT.

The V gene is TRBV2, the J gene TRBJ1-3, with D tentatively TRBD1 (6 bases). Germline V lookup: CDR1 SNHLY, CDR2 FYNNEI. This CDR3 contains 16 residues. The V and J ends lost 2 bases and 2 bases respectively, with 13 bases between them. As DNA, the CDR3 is TGTGCCAGCAGTGAATCAGGGGCCATGACTGGAAACACCATATATTTT. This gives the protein CASSESGAMTGNTIYF.